This T cell receptor (beta chain) was obtained from a study of T cells in localized non-small cell lung cancer. This CDR3 contains 15 residues. CDR1 and CDR2 from the germline V gene are KGHSH and LQKENI. V lost 3 bases and J lost 5; bases outside the gene matches: 8. General study results and limits: Heterogeneity remains possible because sequencing was limited to only one tumor region. A median of around 60 clones ranked among the top 100 in tumor appeared in adjacent lung.

This clone was seen only once. Its antigen is currently unknown. Profiling relied on immunoSEQ multiplex PCR, and the TCRdb table lists in-frame clones only, not all of them. The data show around 70,000 clones, with about four fifths seen just once and 1.3% held by the top ten. The sample in question was peripheral blood, obtained before any cancer treatment. The chain employs TRBV18 and TRBJ2-5; 8 bases line up with TRBD1. This receptor was identified in a female donor of 60 years or more with stage I lung adenocarcinoma. The CDR3 protein is CASSPRTGSTETQYF. CDR3 DNA: TGTGCCAGCTCACCTCGGACAGGGTCAACTGAGACCCAGTACTTC.